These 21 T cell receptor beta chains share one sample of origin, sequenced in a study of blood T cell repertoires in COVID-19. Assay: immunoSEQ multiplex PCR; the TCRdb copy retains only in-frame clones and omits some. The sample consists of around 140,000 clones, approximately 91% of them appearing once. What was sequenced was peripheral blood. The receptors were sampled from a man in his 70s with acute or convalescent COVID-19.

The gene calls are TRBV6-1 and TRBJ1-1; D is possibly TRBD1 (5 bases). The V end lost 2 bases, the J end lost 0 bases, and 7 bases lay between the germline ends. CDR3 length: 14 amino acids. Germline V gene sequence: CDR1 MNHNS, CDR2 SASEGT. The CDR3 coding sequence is TGTGCCAGCAGTGAAAGGGGATTGAACACTGAAGCTTTCTTT. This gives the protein CASSERGLNTEAFF.

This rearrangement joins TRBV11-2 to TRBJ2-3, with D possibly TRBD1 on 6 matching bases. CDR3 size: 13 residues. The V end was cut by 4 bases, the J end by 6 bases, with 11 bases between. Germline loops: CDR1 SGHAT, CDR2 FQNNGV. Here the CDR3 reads CASSYTGWDTQYF. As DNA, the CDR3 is TGTGCCAGCAGCTATACAGGGTGGGATACGCAGTATTTT.

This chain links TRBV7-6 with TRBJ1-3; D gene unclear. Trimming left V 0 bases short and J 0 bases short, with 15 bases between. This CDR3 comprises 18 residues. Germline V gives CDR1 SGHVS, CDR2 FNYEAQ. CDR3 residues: CASSLAYNNPYSGNTIYF. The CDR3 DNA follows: TGTGCCAGCAGCTTAGCGTACAATAACCCGTACTCTGGAAACACCATATATTTT.

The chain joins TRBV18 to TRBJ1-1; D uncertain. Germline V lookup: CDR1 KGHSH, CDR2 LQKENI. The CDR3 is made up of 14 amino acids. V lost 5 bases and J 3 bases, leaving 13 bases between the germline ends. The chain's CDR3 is CASSAGPGDTEAFF. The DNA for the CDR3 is TGTGCCAGCTCAGCGGGCCCTGGGGACACTGAAGCTTTCTTT.

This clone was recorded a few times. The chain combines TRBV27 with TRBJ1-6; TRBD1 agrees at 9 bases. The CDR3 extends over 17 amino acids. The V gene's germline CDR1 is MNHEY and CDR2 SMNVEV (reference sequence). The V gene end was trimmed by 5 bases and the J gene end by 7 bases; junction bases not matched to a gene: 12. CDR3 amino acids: CASSPPGQGGSNSPLHF. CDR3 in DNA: TGTGCCAGCAGTCCCCCGGGACAGGGTGGATCGAATTCACCCCTCCACTTT.

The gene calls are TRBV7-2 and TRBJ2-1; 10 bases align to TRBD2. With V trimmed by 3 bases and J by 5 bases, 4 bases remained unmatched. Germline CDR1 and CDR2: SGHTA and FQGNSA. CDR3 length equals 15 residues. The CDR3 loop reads CASSFKRGGNNEQFF. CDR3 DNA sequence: TGTGCCAGCAGCTTCAAGCGGGGGGGCAACAATGAGCAGTTCTTC.

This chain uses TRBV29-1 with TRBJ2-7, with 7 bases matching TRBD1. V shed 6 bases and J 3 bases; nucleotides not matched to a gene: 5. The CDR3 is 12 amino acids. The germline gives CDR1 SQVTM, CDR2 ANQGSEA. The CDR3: CSVGTVYYEQYF. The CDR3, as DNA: TGCAGCGTGGGGACAGTCTACTACGAGCAGTACTTC.

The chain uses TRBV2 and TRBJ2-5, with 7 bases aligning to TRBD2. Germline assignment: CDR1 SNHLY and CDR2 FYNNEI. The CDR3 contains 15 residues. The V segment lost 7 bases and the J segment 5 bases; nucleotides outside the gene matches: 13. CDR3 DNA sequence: TGTGCCAGCACTGGGGGTGGCGGGAGAAGGGAGACCCAGTACTTC. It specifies CASTGGGGRRETQYF.

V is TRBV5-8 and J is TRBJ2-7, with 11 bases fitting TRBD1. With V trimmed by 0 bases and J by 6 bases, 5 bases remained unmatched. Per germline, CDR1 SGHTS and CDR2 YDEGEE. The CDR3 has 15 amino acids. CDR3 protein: CASSLAGGTGGEQYF. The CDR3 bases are TGTGCCAGCAGCTTGGCCGGGGGGACAGGGGGCGAGCAGTACTTC.

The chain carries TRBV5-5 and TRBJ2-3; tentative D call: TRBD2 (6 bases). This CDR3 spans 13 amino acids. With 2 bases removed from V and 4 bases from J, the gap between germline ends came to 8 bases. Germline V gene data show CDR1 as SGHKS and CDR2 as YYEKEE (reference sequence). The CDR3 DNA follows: TGTGCCAGCAGCTTAGGAGGGGCAGATACGCAGTATTTT. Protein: CASSLGGADTQYF.

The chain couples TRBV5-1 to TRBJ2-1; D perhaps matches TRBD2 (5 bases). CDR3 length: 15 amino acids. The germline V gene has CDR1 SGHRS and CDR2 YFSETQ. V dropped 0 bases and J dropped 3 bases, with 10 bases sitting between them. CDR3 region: CASSLAPGDYNEQFF. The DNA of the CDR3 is TGCGCCAGCAGCTTGGCCCCCGGGGACTACAATGAGCAGTTCTTC.

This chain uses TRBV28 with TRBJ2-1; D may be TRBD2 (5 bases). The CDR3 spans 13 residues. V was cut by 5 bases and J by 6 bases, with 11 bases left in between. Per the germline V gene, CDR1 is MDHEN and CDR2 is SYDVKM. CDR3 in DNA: TGTGCCAGCAGTACCGGGGTGGTCAATGAGCAGTTCTTC. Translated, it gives CASSTGVVNEQFF.

CDR3 nucleotide sequence: TGTGCCAGCAGCCTACATAGCGGGAGTGGAACGTCCGAGCAGTACTTC. This translates into CASSLHSGSGTSEQYF. The V and J genes are TRBV3-1 (or the pseudogene TRBV3-2) and TRBJ2-7, with TRBD2 identical over 9 bases. Germline V gene lookup returns CDR1 LGHDT and CDR2 YNNKEL (reference sequence). This CDR3 has 16 amino acids. V lost 4 bases, J lost 6 bases, and 13 bases stayed unmatched.

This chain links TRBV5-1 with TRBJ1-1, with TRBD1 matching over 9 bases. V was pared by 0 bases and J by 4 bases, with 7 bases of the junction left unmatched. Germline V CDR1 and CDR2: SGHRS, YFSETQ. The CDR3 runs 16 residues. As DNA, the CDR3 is TGCGCCAGCAGCTTGGGAAGGGACAGGGTGCCCACTGAAGCTTTCTTT. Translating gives CASSLGRDRVPTEAFF. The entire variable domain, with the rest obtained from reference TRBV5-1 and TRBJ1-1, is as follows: KAGVTQTPRYLIKTRGQQVTLSCSPISGHRSVSWYQQTPGQGLQFLFEYFSETQRNKGNFPGRFSGRQFSNSRSEMNVSTLELGDSALYLCASSLGRDRVPTEAFFGQGTRLTVV.

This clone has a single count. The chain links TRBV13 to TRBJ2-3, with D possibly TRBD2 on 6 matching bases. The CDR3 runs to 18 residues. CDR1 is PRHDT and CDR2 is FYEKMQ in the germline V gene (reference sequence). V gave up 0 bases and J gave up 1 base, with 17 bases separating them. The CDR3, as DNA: TGTGCCAGCAGCTTAGGCCTGGCAGCGGGCTTTCGCACAGATACGCAGTATTTT. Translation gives CASSLGLAAGFRTDTQYF.

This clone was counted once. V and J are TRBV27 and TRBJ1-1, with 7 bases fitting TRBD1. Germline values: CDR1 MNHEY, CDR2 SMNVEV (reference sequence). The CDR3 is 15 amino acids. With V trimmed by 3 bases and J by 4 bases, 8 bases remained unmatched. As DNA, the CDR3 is TGTGCCAGCAGTTTGTTGGGACAGAGTCGCACTGAAGCTTTCTTT. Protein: CASSLLGQSRTEAFF.

CDR3 bases: TGCGCCAGCAGCTTGTCTGCGGGAGAGTGGGACATTCAGTACTTC. It specifies CASSLSAGEWDIQYF. The chain uses TRBV5-1 and TRBJ2-4, with TRBD2 identical over 7 bases. CDR3 length equals 15 residues. After removal of 1 base from V and 8 bases from J, the junction contained 9 bases not matched to a gene. The V gene's germline CDR1 is SGHRS and CDR2 YFSETQ.

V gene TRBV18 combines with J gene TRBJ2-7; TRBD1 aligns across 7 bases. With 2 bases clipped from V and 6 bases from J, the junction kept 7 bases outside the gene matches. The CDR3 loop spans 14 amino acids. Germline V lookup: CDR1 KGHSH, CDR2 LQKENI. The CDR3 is CASSPGDRVSEQYF. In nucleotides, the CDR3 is TGTGCCAGCTCACCAGGTGACAGGGTGAGCGAGCAGTACTTC.

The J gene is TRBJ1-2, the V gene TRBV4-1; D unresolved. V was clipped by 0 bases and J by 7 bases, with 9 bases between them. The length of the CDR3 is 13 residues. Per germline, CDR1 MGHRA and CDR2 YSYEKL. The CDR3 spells CASSQDTGFGYTF. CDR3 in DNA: TGCGCCAGCAGCCAAGATACGGGTTTTGGCTACACCTTC.

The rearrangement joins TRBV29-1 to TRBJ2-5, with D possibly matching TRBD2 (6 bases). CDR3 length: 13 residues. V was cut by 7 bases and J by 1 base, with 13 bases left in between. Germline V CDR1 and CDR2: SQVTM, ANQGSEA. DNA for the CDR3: TGCAGCGCCACCCGGGACTTCCAAGAGACCCAGTACTTC. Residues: CSATRDFQETQYF.

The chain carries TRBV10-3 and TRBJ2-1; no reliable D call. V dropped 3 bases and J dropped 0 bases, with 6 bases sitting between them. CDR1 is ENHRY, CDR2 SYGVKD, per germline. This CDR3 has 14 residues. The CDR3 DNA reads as TGTGCCATCAGTGACACCGGCTCCTACAATGAGCAGTTCTTC. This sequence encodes CAISDTGSYNEQFF.